Each of the 4 T cell receptor beta chains below was sequenced from the same sample in a study of blood T cell repertoires in COVID-19. Here immunoSEQ multiplex PCR was the method, and the copy in TCRdb shows in-frame clones only, minus some. The sample shows some 350,000 clones, over 80% of them seen only once. Sequencing was carried out using PBMCs or T cells enriched from blood (not recorded which). These receptor sequences come from a man aged 30 to 45 who had recovered from COVID-19.

The chain recombines TRBV18 with TRBJ2-5; perhaps TRBD1 as D (6 bases). Germline V lookup: CDR1 KGHSH, CDR2 LQKENI. The CDR3 is 17 residues long. V was cut by 6 bases and J by 5 bases, with 25 bases left in between. CDR3: CASSPATGTPEIETQYF. The CDR3 DNA follows: TGTGCCAGCTCCCCTGCTACAGGGACACCAGAAATCGAGACCCAGTACTTC.

CDR3 loop: CASSLTGGSTEAFF. As DNA, the CDR3 is TGTGCCAGCAGTTTGACAGGGGGGAGCACTGAAGCTTTCTTT. J is TRBJ1-1 and V is TRBV25-1; 9 positions match TRBD1. There are 14 residues in the CDR3. CDR1 is MGHDK and CDR2 is SYGVNS in the germline V gene. After removal of 5 bases from V and 4 bases from J, the junction contained 5 bases not matched to a gene.

The chain links TRBV7-2 to TRBJ2-3, with 10 nucleotides matching TRBD2. CDR1 is SGHTA, CDR2 FQGNSA, per germline. V was clipped by 2 bases and J by 0 bases; unmatched bases: 8. This CDR3 comprises 18 residues. CDR3 sequence reads: CASSLSFQRGGSTDTQYF. In DNA form, the CDR3 reads TGTGCCAGCAGCTTATCCTTCCAGCGGGGGGGCAGCACAGATACGCAGTATTTT.

This chain joins TRBV7-8 and TRBJ2-3, with TRBD2 matching 9 bases. The junction had 12 bases not matched to a gene; V was cut back by 2 bases and J by 3 bases. Germline CDR1 is SGHVS and CDR2 is FQNEAQ. The CDR3 length is 18 residues. CDR3 sequence: CASSLFEARGGRTDTQYF. In DNA form, the CDR3 reads TGTGCCAGCAGCTTATTTGAAGCGCGGGGGGGCCGGACAGATACGCAGTATTTT.